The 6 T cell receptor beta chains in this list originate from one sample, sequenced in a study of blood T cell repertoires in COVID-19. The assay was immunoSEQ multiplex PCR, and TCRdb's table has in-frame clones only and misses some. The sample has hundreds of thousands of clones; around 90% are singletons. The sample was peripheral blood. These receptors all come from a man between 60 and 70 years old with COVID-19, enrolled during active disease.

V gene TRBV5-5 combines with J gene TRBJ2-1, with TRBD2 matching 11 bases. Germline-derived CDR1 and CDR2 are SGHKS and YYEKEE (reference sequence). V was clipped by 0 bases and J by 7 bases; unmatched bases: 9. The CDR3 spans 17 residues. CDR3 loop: CASSLGVRTSGRNEQFF. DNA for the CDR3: TGTGCCAGCAGCTTGGGGGTCAGAACTAGCGGGAGAAATGAGCAGTTCTTC.

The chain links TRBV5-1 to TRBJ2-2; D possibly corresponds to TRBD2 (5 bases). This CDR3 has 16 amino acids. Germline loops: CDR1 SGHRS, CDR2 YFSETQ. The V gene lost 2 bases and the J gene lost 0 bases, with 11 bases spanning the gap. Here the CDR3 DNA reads TGCGCCAGCAGCTTCGCCCCGGGGTCGAACACCGGGGAGCTGTTTTTT. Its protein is CASSFAPGSNTGELFF.

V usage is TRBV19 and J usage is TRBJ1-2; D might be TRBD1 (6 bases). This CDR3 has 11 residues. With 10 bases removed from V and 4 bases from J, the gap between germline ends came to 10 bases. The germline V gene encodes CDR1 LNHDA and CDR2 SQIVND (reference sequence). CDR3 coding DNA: TGTGCCATCCTAGGGGGCTATGGCTACACCTTC. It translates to CAILGGYGYTF. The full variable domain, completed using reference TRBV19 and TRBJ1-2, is DGGITQSPKYLFRKEGQNVTLSCEQNLNHDAMYWYRQDPGQGLRLIYYSQIVNDFQKGDIAEGYSVSREKKESFPLTVTSAQKNPTAFYLCAILGGYGYTFGSGTRLTVV.

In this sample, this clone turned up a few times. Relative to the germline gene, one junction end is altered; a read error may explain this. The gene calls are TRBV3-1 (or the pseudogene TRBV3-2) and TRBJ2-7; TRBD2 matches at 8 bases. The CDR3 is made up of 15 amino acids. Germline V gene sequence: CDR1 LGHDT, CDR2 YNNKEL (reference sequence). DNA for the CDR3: TGTGCCAGCACCCAAGGACGGGGGGGATCCTACGAGCAGTACTTC. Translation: CASTQGRGGSYEQYF.

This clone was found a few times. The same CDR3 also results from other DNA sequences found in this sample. CDR3 DNA: TGTGCCATCAGTGCCAGGGGGCAGGACGAGCAGTACTTC. Translated: CAISARGQDEQYF. The gene calls are TRBV10-3 and TRBJ2-7, with TRBD1 identical over 8 bases. This CDR3 is built from 13 residues. V gave up 4 bases and J gave up 5 bases; unmatched junction bases: 4. The germline V gene encodes CDR1 ENHRY and CDR2 SYGVKD.

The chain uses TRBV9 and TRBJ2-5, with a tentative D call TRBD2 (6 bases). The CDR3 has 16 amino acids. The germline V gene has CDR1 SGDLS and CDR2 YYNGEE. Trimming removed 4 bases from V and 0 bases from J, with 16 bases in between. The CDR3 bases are TGTGCCAGCAGCCCCGGTTTGGGGGGATACCAAGAGACCCAGTACTTC. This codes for CASSPGLGGYQETQYF. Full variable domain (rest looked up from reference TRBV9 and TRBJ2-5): DSGVTQTPKHLITATGQRVTLRCSPRSGDLSVYWYQQSLDQGLQFLIQYYNGEERAKGNILERFSAQQFPDLHSELNLSSLELGDSALYFCASSPGLGGYQETQYFGPGTRLLVL.